What follows are 27 T cell receptor beta chains derived from one specimen sequenced in a study of cytomegalovirus exposure and HLA in healthy donors. Vbeta (60) and Jbeta (13) primers were used in the PCR. Measured with immunoSEQ multiplex PCR; TCRdb has only the in-frame clones, and not every one. The top ten clones hold 1.7% of a sample with under 300,000 clones, approximately 91% of them seen once. Sequenced input: PBMCs. Receptors originate from a girl aged 2 to 10 in good health and CMV-seronegative.

This clone has only one observation. V usage is TRBV7-2 and J usage is TRBJ2-1, with 11 positions matching TRBD2. The CDR3 is 16 amino acids. From germline, CDR1 is SGHTA and CDR2 FQGNSA. J gave up 7 bases and V 7 bases, and 12 bases lay outside the gene matches. The CDR3 sequence is CASNQRRGLAGNEQFF. In nucleotides, the CDR3 is TGTGCCAGCAACCAAAGGAGAGGACTAGCGGGTAATGAGCAGTTCTTC. The complete variable domain, with remaining parts taken from reference TRBV7-2 and TRBJ2-1, reads GAGVSQSPSNKVTEKGKDVELRCDPISGHTALYWYRQSLGQGLEFLIYFQGNSAPDKSGLPSDRFSAERTGGSVSTLTIQRTQQEDSAVYLCASNQRRGLAGNEQFFGPGTRLTVL.

This clone was seen once. This rearrangement joins TRBV10-3 to TRBJ2-7; TRBD2 aligns across 8 bases. The CDR3 is 12 amino acids. Germline V gives CDR1 ENHRY, CDR2 SYGVKD. Trimming at V came to 10 bases and at J to 3 bases, leaving 5 bases not matched to a gene. Written as DNA, the CDR3 is TGTGCCAGCAGCGGGAGCGACTACGAGCAGTACTTC. Amino acids: CASSGSDYEQYF.

V and J are TRBV7-9 and TRBJ2-3; perhaps TRBD2 as D (6 bases). The V gene lost 4 bases and the J gene lost 4 bases, with 12 bases spanning the gap. The CDR3 runs 14 residues. In germline, CDR1 is SEHNR, CDR2 FQNEAQ (reference sequence). CDR3: CASSSGREADTQYF. CDR3 in DNA: TGTGCCAGCAGCTCGGGGCGGGAAGCAGATACGCAGTATTTT. The entire variable domain, with the rest obtained from reference TRBV7-9 and TRBJ2-3, is as follows: DTGVSQNPRHKITKRGQNVTFRCDPISEHNRLYWYRQTLGQGPEFLTYFQNEAQLEKSRLLSDRFSAERPKGSFSTLEIQRTEQGDSAMYLCASSSGREADTQYFGPGTRLTVL.

The chain uses TRBV10-2 and TRBJ2-2, with no clear D. This CDR3 is 15 amino acids long. Between the trimmed V and J ends, which lost 3 bases and 0 bases, there was a span of 8 bases. Germline V lookup: CDR1 WSHSY, CDR2 SAAADI. DNA of the CDR3: TGCGCCAGCAGTGAACCAGCGCCGAACACCGGGGAGCTGTTTTTT. Its protein product is CASSEPAPNTGELFF.

The J gene is TRBJ2-3, the V gene TRBV5-1; D gene uncertain. Germline values: CDR1 SGHRS, CDR2 YFSETQ. The CDR3 contains 14 residues. Deletions cut 0 bases from V and 4 bases from J, with 9 bases between. CDR3 amino acids: CASSLAQEADTQYF. The CDR3 region has the DNA TGCGCCAGCAGCTTGGCTCAAGAGGCAGATACGCAGTATTTT.

This sequence joins TRBV4-1 and TRBJ2-7, with 7 nucleotides matching TRBD2. V shed 3 bases, J shed 6 bases, and the junction held 5 bases outside the gene matches. This CDR3 contains 13 residues. Germline V CDR1 and CDR2: MGHRA, YSYEKL. The CDR3 sequence: CASSQAGVGEQYF. For the CDR3, the DNA is TGCGCCAGCAGCCAGGCGGGAGTTGGCGAGCAGTACTTC.

The rearrangement links TRBV5-6 to TRBJ1-4, with a tentative D call TRBD1 (5 bases). V shed 5 bases and J shed 7 bases, with 15 bases lying between them. This CDR3 comprises 14 residues. CDR1 and CDR2 from the germline V gene are SGHDT and YYEEEE. The CDR3 spells CASSPPDSFEKLFF. For the CDR3, the DNA is TGTGCCAGCAGTCCGCCTGACAGCTTTGAAAAACTGTTTTTT.

V gene TRBV13 combines with J gene TRBJ2-7; 13 nucleotides match TRBD2. The junction had 11 bases not matched to a gene; V was cut back by 5 bases and J by 7 bases. CDR3 length: 16 amino acids. The germline CDR1 and CDR2 sequences are PRHDT and FYEKMQ (reference sequence). As DNA, the CDR3 is TGTGCCAGCAGCGTAAAACCGGGACTAGCGGGATATGAGCAGTACTTC. This gives the protein CASSVKPGLAGYEQYF. The complete variable domain, with remaining parts taken from reference TRBV13 and TRBJ2-7, reads AAGVIQSPRHLIKEKRETATLKCYPIPRHDTVYWYQQGPGQDPQFLISFYEKMQSDKGSIPDRFSAQQFSDYHSELNMSSLELGDSALYFCASSVKPGLAGYEQYFGPGTRLTVT.

The gene calls are TRBV11-2 and TRBJ1-1, with D possibly being TRBD1 (6 bases). Germline loops: CDR1 SGHAT, CDR2 FQNNGV. The V and J ends lost 6 bases and 0 bases respectively, with 17 bases between them. There are 16 residues in the CDR3. CDR3 sequence reads: CASSYPLTGMNTEAFF. The CDR3, as DNA: TGTGCCAGCAGTTACCCATTAACAGGGATGAACACTGAAGCTTTCTTT.

The chain combines TRBV10-2 with TRBJ2-3, with TRBD2 matching over 13 bases. The CDR3 sequence is 15 residues long. The germline CDR1 and CDR2 sequences are WSHSY and SAAADI. The junction had 2 bases not matched to a gene; V was cut back by 6 bases and J by 2 bases. The CDR3 loop reads CASRGLAGPTDTQYF. CDR3 DNA sequence: TGCGCCAGCAGGGGACTAGCGGGACCCACAGATACGCAGTATTTT.

This chain uses TRBV7-2 with TRBJ2-5, with a possible D match to TRBD2 (5 bases). The length of the CDR3 is 17 residues. The germline gives CDR1 SGHTA, CDR2 FQGNSA. The V gene lost 6 bases and the J gene lost 2 bases, with 22 bases spanning the gap. The CDR3 reads CASSVNPSGMGQETQYF. For the CDR3, the DNA is TGTGCCAGCAGTGTTAACCCGTCCGGGATGGGGCAAGAGACCCAGTACTTC.

About this clone: The germline gene is not matched at one end of the junction; a read error may be the cause. The rearrangement joins TRBV15 to TRBJ1-2; D gene uncertain. Germline loops: CDR1 LNHNV, CDR2 YYDKDF (reference sequence). The CDR3 sequence is 15 residues long. The CDR3 DNA reads TGTGCCACCGGCAGAGATGGGAGTGAGGCCTATGGCTACACCTTC. Translating it yields CATGRDGSEAYGYTF.

This chain joins TRBV5-1 and TRBJ2-7; the D gene is possibly TRBD2 (6 bases). Trimming removed 0 bases at V and 2 bases at J, with 12 bases between. Germline CDR1 SGHRS, CDR2 YFSETQ. CDR3 size: 15 residues. CDR3 nucleotide sequence: TGCGCCAGCAGCTTGGGCGCGGGCGGGACCTACGAGCAGTACTTC. Translating gives CASSLGAGGTYEQYF. The complete variable domain, with remaining parts taken from reference TRBV5-1 and TRBJ2-7, reads KAGVTQTPRYLIKTRGQQVTLSCSPISGHRSVSWYQQTPGQGLQFLFEYFSETQRNKGNFPGRFSGRQFSNSRSEMNVSTLELGDSALYLCASSLGAGGTYEQYFGPGTRLTVT.

This clone appeared once. This chain uses TRBV10-2 with TRBJ2-1; 12 positions match TRBD1. CDR1 is WSHSY, CDR2 SAAADI, per germline. CDR3 length equals 15 residues. V was clipped by 6 bases and J by 4 bases; unmatched bases: 4. Here the CDR3 DNA reads TGCGCCAGCAGAGGGACAGGGGGCTATTACAATGAGCAGTTCTTC. Amino acid sequence: CASRGTGGYYNEQFF.

This clone was seen only a few times. This sequence joins TRBV7-9 and TRBJ1-4, with D hard to call. The germline V and J ends were trimmed by 2 bases and 5 bases, with 9 bases remaining between them. From germline, CDR1 is SEHNR and CDR2 FQNEAQ (reference sequence). The CDR3 spans 14 residues. CDR3 sequence (DNA): TGTGCCAGCAGCTTATTCCCCGAGAATGAAAAACTGTTTTTT. Its protein product is CASSLFPENEKLFF.

The V gene is TRBV6-5, the J gene TRBJ1-5; a possible D gene is TRBD1 (6 bases). The germline V gene has CDR1 MNHEY and CDR2 SVGAGI. Trimming shortened V by 6 bases and J by 0 bases, and 9 bases separated the two germline ends. The CDR3 is made up of 14 amino acids. CDR3 nucleotide sequence: TGTGCCAGCAGCGAGGGACATAGCAATCAGCCCCAGCATTTT. Encoded protein: CASSEGHSNQPQHF.

The chain combines TRBV18 with TRBJ2-7, with 10 bases fitting TRBD1. Per the germline V gene, CDR1 is KGHSH and CDR2 is LQKENI. This CDR3 is 14 amino acids long. V dropped 5 bases and J dropped 4; count of bases not matched to a gene: 5. The CDR3 DNA reads TGTGCCAGCTCATTACCGGGACAGGGGTACGAGCAGTACTTC. As protein: CASSLPGQGYEQYF.

This chain links TRBV28 with TRBJ1-2; TRBD1 is a possible D gene (6 bases). CDR1 is MDHEN, CDR2 SYDVKM, per germline. The CDR3 is 11 amino acids. The germline V and J ends were trimmed by 8 bases and 6 bases, with 10 bases remaining between them. Here the CDR3 DNA reads TGTGCCAGCCGAGGGGGTAATGGCTACACCTTC. Amino acid sequence: CASRGGNGYTF.

The V gene is TRBV5-1, the J gene TRBJ2-3, with TRBD2 as a possible D gene (6 bases). Trimming pared 5 bases from V and 2 bases from J, leaving 12 bases between. Looked up from germline, CDR1 is SGHRS and CDR2 is YFSETQ. This CDR3 comprises 14 residues. CDR3 bases: TGCGCCAGCAGTGGCGGGGCCGTCACAGATACGCAGTATTTT. Translated, it gives CASSGGAVTDTQYF.

This chain connects TRBV5-1 to TRBJ2-1; perhaps TRBD1 as D (7 bases). Trimming stripped 3 bases from V and 3 bases from J, with 19 bases between. Germline loops: CDR1 SGHRS, CDR2 YFSETQ. This CDR3 comprises 17 residues. For the CDR3, the DNA is TGCGCCAGCAGCTGGGGAGGATGGACAGGTGTCTACAATGAGCAGTTCTTC. The encoded protein is CASSWGGWTGVYNEQFF. The full variable domain, completed using reference TRBV5-1 and TRBJ2-1, is KAGVTQTPRYLIKTRGQQVTLSCSPISGHRSVSWYQQTPGQGLQFLFEYFSETQRNKGNFPGRFSGRQFSNSRSEMNVSTLELGDSALYLCASSWGGWTGVYNEQFFGPGTRLTVL.

The chain employs TRBV19 and TRBJ1-3; D is unresolved. The CDR3 has 15 amino acids. Trimming left V 11 bases short and J 0 bases short, with 17 bases between. The germline V gene encodes CDR1 LNHDA and CDR2 SQIVND (reference sequence). CDR3 sequence reads: CAVSPTANSGNTIYF. The CDR3 coding sequence is TGTGCCGTAAGCCCAACAGCTAACTCTGGAAACACCATATATTTT.

The V and J genes are TRBV2 and TRBJ1-1; a weak D match, TRBD1 (5 bases). The CDR3 extends over 14 amino acids. The germline gives CDR1 SNHLY, CDR2 FYNNEI. Trimming shortened V by 4 bases and J by 0 bases, and 9 bases separated the two germline ends. This CDR3 reads CASSVTAMNTEAFF. CDR3 bases: TGTGCCAGCAGTGTGACAGCCATGAACACTGAAGCTTTCTTT.

The chain links TRBV4-2 to TRBJ2-5; D might be TRBD2 (5 bases). The CDR3 is 15 amino acids. The V gene's germline CDR1 is LGHNA and CDR2 YNFKEQ. The germline V and J ends were trimmed by 0 bases and 0 bases, with 8 bases remaining between them. The CDR3 sequence: CASSQEPGYQETQYF. Here the CDR3 DNA reads TGTGCCAGCAGCCAAGAGCCGGGGTACCAAGAGACCCAGTACTTC.

Only one count was recorded for this clone. This chain connects TRBV5-1 to TRBJ2-7, with D maybe TRBD1 (6 bases). The CDR3 runs 17 residues. The ends were cut back, 2 bases at V and 2 bases at J, with 20 bases in the middle. The germline V gene encodes CDR1 SGHRS and CDR2 YFSETQ. In DNA, the CDR3 is TGCGCCAGCAGCTTCTTGTACCGGGACACGGGCCCCTACGAGCAGTACTTC. It translates to CASSFLYRDTGPYEQYF.

CDR3 residues: CSVNSGSYEQYF. The CDR3 nucleotides read TGCAGCGTTAACAGCGGGAGTTACGAGCAGTACTTC. J is TRBJ2-5 and V is TRBV29-1, with TRBD2 identical over 8 bases. The J call may be in error: the DNA end matches TRBJ2-7 better. Germline values: CDR1 SQVTM, CDR2 ANQGSEA. This CDR3 has 12 amino acids.

The chain uses TRBV6-1 and TRBJ2-7; D gene unclear. The germline CDR1 and CDR2 sequences are MNHNS and SASEGT. This CDR3 has 15 amino acids. V shed 10 bases and J shed 3 bases, with 22 bases lying between them. Here the CDR3 DNA reads TGTGCCACTTCCCTACACGGGTTGCCAGACTACGAGCAGTACTTC. It translates to CATSLHGLPDYEQYF.

The chain links TRBV11-2 to TRBJ2-5; 9 nucleotides line up with TRBD1. The CDR3 has 15 residues. Germline V lookup: CDR1 SGHAT, CDR2 FQNNGV. The junction had 3 bases not matched to a gene; V was cut back by 0 bases and J by 4 bases. The CDR3 bases are TGTGCCAGCAGCTTAGAGAGGACAGGGGTAGAGACCCAGTACTTC. Amino acid sequence: CASSLERTGVETQYF.